This entry lists 21 T cell receptor beta chains sequenced from one sample in a study of T-cell reconstitution after alpha-beta-depleted transplantation in children (dated by TCRdb to the mid-2010s). The library relied on PCR. These reads were obtained on an Illumina HiSeq 2500. TCR library preparation used molecular barcoding, with unique molecular identifiers applied to normalize quantification of the TCRbeta repertoire. The public reads were reprocessed in TCRdb via fastp at Q25 and MiXCR, keeping in-frame beta chains. Every entry covers one CDR3 protein and lists the most common genes and DNA from its rows. This sample lists around 400,000 distinct CDR3 sequences; roughly 21% were detected once. Around 4% of the sample is held by the ten biggest clonotypes. The material sequenced was PBMCs from the stem cell graft donor, taken from the stem cell graft. The receptors were sampled from a human donor who donated a stem cell graft to a child with acute myeloid leukemia.

This sequence joins TRBV12-3 or TRBV12-4 and TRBJ2-2; D is perhaps TRBD1 (6 bases). V gave up 6 bases and J gave up 4 bases, with 12 bases separating them. The CDR3 has 14 residues. The CDR3 region is CASSLRQATGELFF. In nucleotides, the CDR3 is TGTGCCAGCAGCCTTCGACAGGCCACCGGGGAGCTGTTTTTT.

The chain joins TRBV7-9 to TRBJ1-2; a weak D match, TRBD1 (5 bases). CDR1 SEHNR and CDR2 FQNEAQ come from the germline V gene (reference sequence). V lost 4 bases and J 1 base, leaving 13 bases between the germline ends. The CDR3 runs to 15 residues. The CDR3 region has the DNA TGTGCCAGCAGCTCTTCTGGGGCCGGTAACTATGGCTACACCTTC. Translation gives CASSSSGAGNYGYTF.

The V gene is TRBV20-1, the J gene TRBJ2-5; 8 bases line up with TRBD1. The CDR3 sequence is 14 residues long. The germline CDR1 and CDR2 sequences are DFQATT and SNEGSKA (reference sequence). J was trimmed by 0 bases and V by 6 bases; bases with no gene match: 6. The CDR3 DNA sequence: TGCAGTGCGATCCGGACAGGGTACCAAGAGACCCAGTACTTC. It encodes CSAIRTGYQETQYF.

Only a few counts were recorded for this clonotype. The chain recombines TRBV27 with TRBJ2-1; 11 bases are a match to TRBD1. The trim removed 3 bases at V and 8 bases at J, leaving 6 bases unmatched. The CDR3 has 15 amino acids. In germline, CDR1 is MNHEY, CDR2 SMNVEV (reference sequence). CDR3 sequence: CASSFGTGGQDEQFF. CDR3 sequence (DNA): TGTGCCAGCAGTTTCGGGACAGGGGGTCAAGATGAGCAGTTCTTC.

The genes are TRBV7-6 and TRBJ2-1; TRBD2 matches 10 bases. The junction had 6 bases not matched to a gene; V was cut back by 7 bases and J by 6 bases. This CDR3 comprises 14 residues. CDR1 and CDR2 (germline): SGHVS, FNYEAQ. The DNA of the CDR3 is TGTGCCAGCACCCCCCTAGCGGGAGTCAATGAGCAGTTCTTC. This translates into CASTPLAGVNEQFF. The full variable domain, with the rest looked up from reference TRBV7-6 and TRBJ2-1, is GAGVSQSPRYKVTKRGQDVALRCDPISGHVSLYWYRQALGQGPEFLTYFNYEAQQDKSGLPNDRFSAERPEGSISTLTIQRTEQRDSAMYRCASTPLAGVNEQFFGPGTRLTVL.

The V and J genes are TRBV16 and TRBJ1-5, with no clear D. CDR1 and CDR2 from the germline V gene are KGHSY and FQNENV. Trimming stripped 3 bases from V and 0 bases from J, with 12 bases between. The CDR3 is 16 residues long. Written as DNA, the CDR3 is TGTGCCAGCAGCCAGGATTACCTAAATAGCAATCAGCCCCAGCATTTT. This codes for CASSQDYLNSNQPQHF.

This clonotype came up many times. The CDR3 is CASSRVHEQYF. In DNA form, the CDR3 reads TGTGCCAGCTCACGGGTCCACGAGCAGTACTTC. The chain recombines TRBV28 with TRBJ2-7, with D uncertain. Germline-derived CDR1 and CDR2 are MDHEN and SYDVKM. V lost 8 bases and J 5 bases, leaving 10 bases between the germline ends. The length of the CDR3 is 11 residues. Full variable domain (outside the CDR3, taken from reference TRBV28 and TRBJ2-7): DVKVTQSSRYLVKRTGEKVFLECVQDMDHENMFWYRQDPGLGLRLIYFSYDVKMKEKGDIPEGYSVSREKKERFSLILESASTNQTSMYLCASSRVHEQYFGPGTRLTVT.

In its sample, this clonotype was seen a few times. The genes are TRBV2 and TRBJ2-7; D is possibly TRBD1 or TRBD2 (7 bases each). Trimming removed 3 bases at V and 0 bases at J, with 21 bases between. Germline V lookup: CDR1 SNHLY, CDR2 FYNNEI. The CDR3 is 18 residues long. In DNA form, the CDR3 reads TGTGCCAGCAGTGACGGTAGGGGGCTAGCGGATAGCTCCTACGAGCAGTACTTC. Translating gives CASSDGRGLADSSYEQYF.

The chain links TRBV3-1 to TRBJ2-3, with a possible D match to TRBD2 (6 bases). The CDR3 runs 15 residues. V was cut by 1 base and J by 6 bases, with 14 bases left in between. From germline, CDR1 is LGHDT and CDR2 YNNKEL (reference sequence). CDR3 amino acids: CASSQGNSGWDTQYF. The CDR3 DNA is TGTGCCAGCAGCCAAGGGAATAGCGGCTGGGATACGCAGTATTTT.

This clonotype was recorded a few times. The chain has TRBV5-1 and TRBJ2-7; D might be TRBD1 (5 bases). Germline lookup yields CDR1 SGHRS and CDR2 YFSETQ. V lost 0 bases and J lost 2, with 9 bases in between. The CDR3 contains 14 residues. Written as DNA, the CDR3 is TGCGCCAGCAGCTTGGTACCGGACACCTACGAGCAGTACTTC. It codes for CASSLVPDTYEQYF.

This clonotype was seen a few times. The gene calls are TRBV11-2 and TRBJ2-2; 12 positions agree with TRBD2. Per germline, CDR1 SGHAT and CDR2 FQNNGV. V was pared by 5 bases and J by 5 bases, with 12 bases of the junction left unmatched. CDR3 length: 18 amino acids. CDR3 amino acids: CASSNVRLAGVVTGELFF. DNA for the CDR3: TGTGCCAGCAGCAACGTTCGACTAGCGGGAGTTGTAACCGGGGAGCTGTTTTTT. The full variable domain, its missing parts supplied by reference TRBV11-2 and TRBJ2-2, is EAGVAQSPRYKIIEKRQSVAFWCNPISGHATLYWYQQILGQGPKLLIQFQNNGVVDDSQLPKDRFSAERLKGVDSTLKIQPAKLEDSAVYLCASSNVRLAGVVTGELFFGEGSRLTVL.

This clonotype has more than one count but fewer than ten. The gene calls are TRBV20-1 and TRBJ2-1; 10 bases line up with TRBD2. CDR3 length: 15 residues. The J segment lost 7 bases and the V segment lost 0 bases, leaving 6 bases of the junction unmatched. Germline V CDR1 and CDR2: DFQATT, SNEGSKA (reference sequence). For the CDR3, the DNA is TGCAGTGCTAGAGACCCTAGCGGGAGTATGAATGAGCAGTTCTTC. As protein: CSARDPSGSMNEQFF.

The chain carries TRBV11-2 and TRBJ1-5; D might be TRBD1 (6 bases). Trimming took 6 bases from V and 1 from J, leaving 28 bases between them. Germline V gene lookup returns CDR1 SGHAT and CDR2 FQNNGV. This CDR3 region has 20 residues. The CDR3 sequence is CASSSVSRDNLKASNQPQHF. The CDR3 DNA is TGTGCCAGCAGTTCCGTCTCCCGGGACAACTTAAAGGCCAGCAATCAGCCCCAGCATTTT.

J is TRBJ2-1 and V is TRBV18; 7 positions match TRBD1. The CDR3 covers 17 residues. V gave up 4 bases and J gave up 2 bases; unmatched junction bases: 11. CDR1 is KGHSH and CDR2 is LQKENI in the germline V gene. CDR3 amino acids: CASSRREEQGPYNEQFF. The CDR3 DNA reads TGTGCCAGCTCACGACGGGAAGAACAGGGGCCCTACAATGAGCAGTTCTTC.

This clonotype was detected many times. The V call is TRBV9, the J call TRBJ2-7, with 9 nucleotides matching TRBD2. Germline assignment: CDR1 SGDLS and CDR2 YYNGEE. The trim removed 0 bases at V and 7 bases at J, leaving 5 bases unmatched. The CDR3 is made up of 14 amino acids. DNA for the CDR3: TGTGCCAGCAGCGTAGGGACTAGCGCCGGGGAGCAGTACTTC. Translation: CASSVGTSAGEQYF. Full variable domain (rest looked up from reference TRBV9 and TRBJ2-7): DSGVTQTPKHLITATGQRVTLRCSPRSGDLSVYWYQQSLDQGLQFLIQYYNGEERAKGNILERFSAQQFPDLHSELNLSSLELGDSALYFCASSVGTSAGEQYFGPGTRLTVT.

The chain is built from TRBV7-2 and TRBJ2-2; no definite D call. In germline, CDR1 is SGHTA, CDR2 FQGNSA. CDR3 length: 16 amino acids. The ends were cut back, 2 bases at V and 2 bases at J, with 12 bases in the middle. The CDR3 sequence: CASSLFGAVNTGELFF. CDR3 nucleotide sequence: TGTGCCAGCAGCTTATTCGGCGCGGTAAACACCGGGGAGCTGTTTTTT.

CDR3 residues: CASSPQEGVQPQHF. CDR3 coding DNA: TGTGCCAGCAGTCCCCAAGAGGGAGTTCAGCCCCAGCATTTT. The chain combines TRBV28 with TRBJ1-5; D is undetermined. Trimming cost V 5 bases and J 6 bases, with 14 bases left between them. This CDR3 has 14 amino acids. The germline V gene has CDR1 MDHEN and CDR2 SYDVKM.

The chain is built from TRBV24-1 and TRBJ2-7; 9 nucleotides match TRBD1. V gave up 3 bases and J gave up 4 bases; unmatched junction bases: 9. CDR1 KGHDR and CDR2 SFDVKD come from the germline V gene. The CDR3 consists of 16 residues. DNA for the CDR3: TGTGCCACCAGTGATCCGGGGGGACAGGGCCTTTACGAGCAGTACTTC. Amino acid sequence: CATSDPGGQGLYEQYF.

V usage is TRBV6-1 and J usage is TRBJ1-1, with a tentative D call TRBD1 (5 bases). The germline V gene encodes CDR1 MNHNS and CDR2 SASEGT. The CDR3 sequence is 13 residues long. With 9 bases removed from V and 0 bases from J, the gap between germline ends came to 11 bases. CDR3 nucleotides: TGTGCCAGTGGGGGGAAGTTGAACACTGAAGCTTTCTTT. Residues: CASGGKLNTEAFF.

The chain recombines TRBV4-1 with TRBJ2-5, with TRBD2 matching over 9 bases. Germline V gives CDR1 MGHRA, CDR2 YSYEKL. Trimming took 0 bases from V and 4 from J; bases not matched to a gene: 3. CDR3 size: 15 residues. CDR3 DNA sequence: TGCGCCAGCAGCCAAGAGGGTAGCGGGAGAGAGACCCAGTACTTC. Translating gives CASSQEGSGRETQYF.

This clonotype was counted ten times or more. The rearrangement joins TRBV12-3 or TRBV12-4 to TRBJ1-2, with 8 nucleotides matching TRBD1. The CDR3 is 12 amino acids. Trimming cost V 6 bases and J 4 bases; bases outside gene matches: 1. As DNA, the CDR3 is TGTGCCAGCAGCGGACAGGGCTATGGCTACACCTTC. Residues: CASSGQGYGYTF.